The clone carrying this T cell receptor beta chain has only a few counts. Whoever was chosen for sequencing had shown CD8+CD57+ cell expansion by flow cytometry. Severe acquired aplastic anemia affected all patients. After removal of 4 bases from V and 7 bases from J, the junction contained 12 bases not matched to a gene. CDR1 is MNHEY and CDR2 is SVGAGI in the germline V gene. CDR3 size: 17 residues. This entry comes from a study of CD8+CD57+ T cells in acquired aplastic anemia. Profiling of TCR beta VDJ combinations and CDR3 sequences used genomic DNA as template. From the reads, TCRdb called clonotypes with MiXCR, one entry per CDR3 protein. The sample has 200,000 to 250,000 distinct CDR3 sequences, less than 60% seen once.

This chain uses TRBV6-5 with TRBJ2-2; 10 bases map to TRBD2. The origin of this receptor is a human donor with aplastic anemia. Sequences were obtained from sorted CD4+, CD8+, or CD8+CD57+ T cells (not recorded which) from PBMCs. CDR3 bases: TGTGCCAGCAGTTTCGGGACTAGCGCGCGGGGGGGCGGGGAGCTGTTTTTT. This encodes CASSFGTSARGGGELFF.